These 13 T cell receptor beta chains share one sample of origin, sequenced in a study of cytomegalovirus exposure and HLA in healthy donors. Only in-frame clones appear in the TCRdb table, and some are missing; sequencing was by immunoSEQ multiplex PCR. Seen here are under 400,000 clones, 86% observed once, and the top ten hold roughly 0.75%. Material: PBMCs. The receptors were gathered from a young woman in good health and CMV-seronegative.

The chain links TRBV5-1 to TRBJ1-1; D gene unclear. The germline V and J ends were trimmed by 2 bases and 5 bases, with 16 bases remaining between them. Germline CDR1 is SGHRS and CDR2 is YFSETQ. The CDR3 has 15 residues. This CDR3 reads CASSFRSGTRTEAFF. DNA for the CDR3: TGCGCCAGCAGCTTTCGATCAGGCACAAGGACTGAAGCTTTCTTT.

V is TRBV28 and J is TRBJ1-1; possible D gene TRBD1, 5 bases. CDR1 is MDHEN and CDR2 is SYDVKM in the germline V gene. This CDR3 spans 15 amino acids. V lost 4 bases, J lost 4 bases, and 16 bases lay in between. The CDR3 here is CASSSRGDWGTEAFF. In DNA form, the CDR3 reads TGTGCCAGCAGTTCCCGGGGGGATTGGGGCACTGAAGCTTTCTTT.

V and J are TRBV9 and TRBJ1-3, with D uncertain. The CDR3 runs to 15 residues. Germline CDR1 reads SGDLS; CDR2 reads YYNGEE. Deletions cut 2 bases from V and 0 bases from J, with 9 bases between. For the CDR3, the DNA is TGTGCCAGCAGCGTTAGTGAACTCTCTGGAAACACCATATATTTT. Translation: CASSVSELSGNTIYF.

The V and J genes are TRBV27 and TRBJ2-3; 10 nucleotides match TRBD1. Germline V gene data show CDR1 as MNHEY and CDR2 as SMNVEV (reference sequence). V lost 6 bases and J lost 5; bases outside the gene matches: 5. The CDR3 totals 14 residues. As DNA, the CDR3 is TGTGCCAGCAGATCCGGGACAGGGGTAGATACGCAGTATTTT. Translation: CASRSGTGVDTQYF.

The chain carries TRBV7-8 and TRBJ2-3; the match to TRBD2 covers 8 bases. This CDR3 comprises 15 residues. Germline-derived CDR1 and CDR2 are SGHVS and FQNEAQ. V shed 4 bases, J shed 2 bases, and the junction held 5 bases outside the gene matches. The CDR3 sequence is CASSSPGLDTDTQYF. CDR3 sequence (DNA): TGTGCCAGCAGCTCACCGGGACTAGACACAGATACGCAGTATTTT.

This rearrangement joins TRBV4-2 to TRBJ1-2; D possibly corresponds to TRBD1 (5 bases). Between the trimmed V and J ends, which lost 0 bases and 7 bases, there was a span of 21 bases. The germline V gene has CDR1 LGHNA and CDR2 YNFKEQ. The CDR3 spans 17 residues. The CDR3 loop reads CASSQDHTAAGLGGYTF. In DNA form, the CDR3 reads TGTGCCAGCAGCCAAGATCACACGGCGGCAGGGCTCGGTGGCTACACCTTC.

V gene TRBV2 combines with J gene TRBJ1-2; 9 bases align to TRBD1. Per germline, CDR1 SNHLY and CDR2 FYNNEI. This CDR3 region has 14 residues. Trimming removed 4 bases from V and 4 bases from J; junction bases left unmatched: 4. Here the CDR3 reads CASSGMTGGYGYTF. CDR3 nucleotide sequence: TGTGCCAGCAGTGGGATGACAGGGGGCTATGGCTACACCTTC.

This clone turned up a few times. The genes are TRBV6-6 and TRBJ2-7; TRBD1 might be the D (5 bases). The germline CDR1 and CDR2 sequences are MNHNY and SVGAGI (reference sequence). CDR3 size: 13 residues. Deletions cut 2 bases from V and 0 bases from J, with 5 bases between. The DNA of the CDR3 is TGTGCCAGCAGTTACCAGGGCTCCTACGAGCAGTACTTC. Translation: CASSYQGSYEQYF.

The rearrangement joins TRBV28 to TRBJ2-3; the match to TRBD1 covers 11 bases. CDR1 and CDR2 (germline): MDHEN, SYDVKM. J was trimmed by 5 bases and V by 5 bases; bases with no gene match: 9. There are 16 residues in the CDR3. Written as DNA, the CDR3 is TGTGCCAGCAGTCCTGGACAGGGGGCACGAAAAGATACGCAGTATTTT. It translates to CASSPGQGARKDTQYF.

This clone appeared a few times. The V gene is TRBV11-2, the J gene TRBJ2-5; TRBD2 aligns across 12 bases. The CDR3 extends over 16 amino acids. With V trimmed by 5 bases and J by 4 bases, 8 bases remained unmatched. Germline V gives CDR1 SGHAT, CDR2 FQNNGV. In nucleotides, the CDR3 is TGTGCCAGCAGCCTTTATGGACTAGCGGGGATAGAGACCCAGTACTTC. It is translated as CASSLYGLAGIETQYF.

Points on this clone: The junction departs from the called germline gene at one end, perhaps through a read error. As DNA, the CDR3 is TGTGCCAGCAGTTACAGGAACTTC. Translated, it gives CASSYRNF. The chain employs TRBV6-1 and TRBJ2-7; possible D gene TRBD1, 5 bases. This CDR3 has 8 amino acids. The germline V gene encodes CDR1 MNHNS and CDR2 SASEGT.

This clone was detected only once. V usage is TRBV30 and J usage is TRBJ2-5, with D maybe TRBD2 (6 bases). V shed 5 bases and J shed 5 bases, with 18 bases lying between them. CDR3 length: 14 amino acids. Germline assignment: CDR1 GTSNPN and CDR2 SVGIG (reference sequence). CDR3 sequence: CAWLVPGTSETQYF. CDR3 DNA: TGTGCCTGGCTAGTACCCGGGACTTCGGAGACCCAGTACTTC. Supplemented by reference TRBV30 and TRBJ2-5, the full variable domain reads SQTIHQWPATLVQPVGSPLSLECTVEGTSNPNLYWYRQAAGRGLQLLFYSVGIGQISSEVPQNLSASRPQDRQFILSSKKLLLSDSGFYLCAWLVPGTSETQYFGPGTRLLVL.

This sequence joins TRBV25-1 and TRBJ2-2; tentative D call: TRBD2 (6 bases). The CDR3 has 13 residues. The germline gives CDR1 MGHDK, CDR2 SYGVNS. V lost 6 bases and J 11 bases, leaving 16 bases between the germline ends. DNA of the CDR3: TGTGCCAGCAGCGGAGGGCGCAGGGCCGAGCTGTTTTTT. Translating it yields CASSGGRRAELFF.